A selection of T cell receptor beta chains follows, all from one sample in a study of T-cell reconstitution after alpha-beta-depleted transplantation in children. TCRdb reanalysed the PCR reads using MiXCR and keeps one entry per CDR3 protein. The data contain approximately 110,000 distinct CDR3 sequences, 20% to 25% of them singletons. The sequences come from PBMCs, mostly from graft donor cells, collected 180 days after TCRalphabeta/CD19-depleted stem cell transplant. The receptors derive from a male patient between 2 and 10 years old who had a stem cell transplant for chronic granulomatous disease, so the T cells may come from the graft donor. Each CDR3 is given with its conserved first and last residue. The D gene is left open where the match is weak. Rows may omit the clone size; those that give it use once, few, many or a size class.

j_call | d_call | clone_size | v_call | cdr3_aa | cdr3_nt
TRBJ2-2 | NA | many | TRBV12-3/TRBV12-4 | CASRPWTANTGELFF | TGTGCCAGCAGACCCTGGACAGCCAACACCGGGGAGCTGTTTTTT
TRBJ2-7 | TRBD1 | NA | TRBV5-1 | CASSPSGTATYEQYF | TGCGCCAGCAGCCCATCCGGGACAGCTACCTACGAGCAGTACTTC
TRBJ2-6 | NA | NA | TRBV28 | CASSLLVSSGANVLTF | TGTGCCAGCAGTTTACTCGTAAGCTCTGGGGCCAACGTCCTGACTTTC
TRBJ1-4 | NA | many | TRBV7-2 | CASSFSLGEKLFF | TGTGCCAGCAGCTTCTCACTTGGTGAAAAACTGTTTTTT
TRBJ1-6 | NA | NA | TRBV7-2 | CASSLVQGSSYNSPLHF | TGTGCCAGCAGCTTAGTGCAGGGAAGCTCCTATAATTCACCCCTCCACTTT
TRBJ2-7 | NA | NA | TRBV20-1 | CSATQTVGYEQYF | TGCAGTGCTACCCAAACAGTGGGCTACGAGCAGTACTTC
TRBJ2-1 | TRBD2 | NA | TRBV7-3 | CASSPAGGYNEQFF | TGTGCCAGCAGCCCCGCGGGGGGCTACAATGAGCAGTTCTTC
TRBJ2-5 | NA | many | TRBV12-3/TRBV12-4 | CASRNNGAQETQYF | TGTGCCAGCAGGAACAACGGGGCTCAAGAGACCCAGTACTTC
TRBJ2-7 | NA | few | TRBV12-3/TRBV12-4 | CASSLSGGGYEQYF | TGTGCCAGCAGTTTATCGGGGGGCGGTTACGAGCAGTACTTC
TRBJ1-6 | NA | many | TRBV6-5 | CASSYSGQPKIRALHF | TGTGCCAGCAGTTACTCTGGACAGCCCAAAATTAGGGCCCTCCACTTT
TRBJ1-6 | NA | many | TRBV20-1 | CSATQGLVDSPLHF | TGCAGTGCCACACAGGGACTTGTGGATTCACCCCTCCACTTT
TRBJ2-7 | NA | NA | TRBV21-1 | CASGKNGKYEQYF | TGTGCCAGCGGCAAGAACGGAAAGTACGAGCAGTACTTC
TRBJ2-7 | NA | few | TRBV15 | CATSARRTYEQYF | TGTGCCACCAGCGCCCGTAGGACCTACGAGCAGTACTTC
TRBJ2-3 | TRBD2 | NA | TRBV5-1 | CASSLPGTSDKDTQYF | TGCGCCAGCAGCTTACCCGGGACTAGCGATAAAGATACGCAGTATTTT
TRBJ2-7 | NA | many | TRBV29-1 | CSVEGSPSYEQYF | TGCAGCGTTGAAGGTTCCCCCTCCTACGAGCAGTACTTC
TRBJ2-7 | NA | many | TRBV11-2 | CASSSPLGSYEQYF | TGTGCCAGCAGCTCCCCGCTGGGCTCCTACGAGCAGTACTTC
TRBJ2-5 | NA | NA | TRBV15 | CATSRDVGSQETQYF | TGTGCCACCAGCAGAGATGTGGGGTCACAAGAGACCCAGTACTTC
TRBJ1-1 | NA | NA | TRBV6-5 | CASSYSGAGSLHFF | TGTGCCAGCAGTTACTCGGGGGCAGGGAGCCTGCACTTCTTT
TRBJ1-1 | NA | many | TRBV27 | CASKTTGMAEAFF | TGTGCCAGCAAGACCACAGGGATGGCTGAAGCTTTCTTT
TRBJ2-5 | NA | many | TRBV20-1 | CSARGRTWETQYF | TGCAGTGCTAGAGGCAGAACATGGGAGACCCAGTACTTC
TRBJ2-2 | TRBD2 | NA | TRBV9 | CASSVPGLAANTGELFF | TGTGCCAGCAGCGTACCGGGACTAGCGGCGAACACCGGGGAGCTGTTTTTT
TRBJ2-1 | NA | few | TRBV20-1 | CSARRDNSNYNEQFF | TGCAGTGCTAGGCGGGACAATTCGAACTACAATGAGCAGTTCTTC
TRBJ2-3 | TRBD2 | few | TRBV29-1 | CSVEDLGEGSSDTQYF | TGCAGCGTTGAAGATCTTGGGGAGGGTAGTTCAGATACGCAGTATTTT